A single sample is the source of the 27 T cell receptor beta chains below, sequenced in a study of blood T cell repertoires in COVID-19. Using immunoSEQ multiplex PCR, the repertoire was profiled, and TCRdb retains in-frame clones only, with some absent. Of 100,000 or so clones in the sample, roughly 92% were seen once. Sequencing input: peripheral blood. These TCRs come from a man aged 55 to 70 with acute or convalescent COVID-19.

The chain joins TRBV27 to TRBJ2-3, with a possible D match to TRBD1 (5 bases). There are 15 residues in the CDR3. Trimming pared 4 bases from V and 2 bases from J, leaving 13 bases between. Germline assignment: CDR1 MNHEY and CDR2 SMNVEV (reference sequence). The CDR3 loop reads CASSSQGRNTDTQYF. CDR3 in DNA: TGTGCCAGCAGTTCCCAGGGAAGGAACACAGATACGCAGTATTTT.

The chain links TRBV7-2 to TRBJ2-1, with D uncertain. Germline V gives CDR1 SGHTA, CDR2 FQGNSA. V dropped 5 bases and J dropped 7 bases, with 18 bases sitting between them. This CDR3 region has 15 residues. DNA of the CDR3: TGTGCCAGCAGCCCGAACCGGAGAAAAAAGAATGAGCAGTTCTTC. Its protein is CASSPNRRKKNEQFF.

This chain's CDR3 is CASSLPQDTEAFF. The CDR3 bases are TGCGCCAGCAGCTTGCCACAGGACACTGAAGCTTTCTTT. This sequence joins TRBV5-1 and TRBJ1-1, with a weak D call TRBD1 (5 bases). CDR3 length equals 13 residues. Trimming left V 1 base short and J 3 bases short, with 7 bases between. Germline loops: CDR1 SGHRS, CDR2 YFSETQ.

The chain carries TRBV28 and TRBJ2-5, with 9 nucleotides matching TRBD1. Trimming at V came to 4 bases and at J to 4 bases, leaving 16 bases not matched to a gene. The CDR3 has 18 amino acids. Germline-derived CDR1 and CDR2 are MDHEN and SYDVKM. This CDR3 is CASSSVHWGQGTRETQYF. The CDR3 DNA follows: TGTGCCAGCAGTTCAGTACATTGGGGACAGGGTACGAGAGAGACCCAGTACTTC.

J is TRBJ2-2 and V is TRBV5-1; TRBD2 matches 9 bases. The germline V gene has CDR1 SGHRS and CDR2 YFSETQ. With V trimmed by 3 bases and J by 4 bases, 7 bases remained unmatched. This CDR3 is 16 amino acids long. CDR3 DNA: TGCGCCAGCAGCTATGATAGCGGGAGTGGCACCGGGGAGCTGTTTTTT. It translates to CASSYDSGSGTGELFF.

This chain links TRBV11-2 with TRBJ2-5, with TRBD2 matching 8 bases. With V trimmed by 2 bases and J by 7 bases, 9 bases remained unmatched. The germline V gene has CDR1 SGHAT and CDR2 FQNNGV. The length of the CDR3 is 15 residues. In nucleotides, the CDR3 is TGTGCCAGCAGCTTACTGGTAGCGGGGCAGACGACCCAGTACTTC. Translation: CASSLLVAGQTTQYF.

CDR3 residues: CASSLTGSGETQYF. In DNA form, the CDR3 reads TGTGCCAGCAGTCTAACAGGGTCGGGGGAGACCCAGTACTTC. The V and J genes are TRBV6-5 and TRBJ2-5; D perhaps matches TRBD1 (6 bases). V lost 5 bases and J 5 bases, leaving 15 bases between the germline ends. Germline CDR1 reads MNHEY; CDR2 reads SVGAGI. CDR3 length: 14 amino acids.

The chain recombines TRBV28 with TRBJ1-2; TRBD1 matches at 9 bases. Germline values: CDR1 MDHEN, CDR2 SYDVKM. The CDR3 length is 14 residues. J was trimmed by 3 bases and V by 6 bases; bases with no gene match: 5. The CDR3 is CASSRTGVDYGYTF. Here the CDR3 DNA reads TGTGCCAGCAGCAGGACAGGGGTCGACTATGGCTACACCTTC.

This chain uses TRBV5-4 with TRBJ2-7; D gene ambiguous. Germline V gene data show CDR1 as SGHNT and CDR2 as YYREEE (reference sequence). The CDR3 runs 13 residues. The ends were cut back, 2 bases at V and 7 bases at J, with 13 bases in the middle. The CDR3 loop is CASSFDSDLEQYV. CDR3 coding DNA: TGTGCCAGCAGCTTCGACTCCGACCTAGAGCAGTACGTC.

The chain employs TRBV7-8 and TRBJ2-7; a weak D match, TRBD2 (5 bases). Looked up from germline, CDR1 is SGHVS and CDR2 is FQNEAQ. V was shortened by 2 bases and J by 4 bases, with 6 bases between the two germline ends. The CDR3 consists of 12 residues. CDR3: CASSLTGYEQYV. CDR3 DNA: TGTGCCAGCAGCTTAACGGGATACGAGCAGTACGTC.

The genes are TRBV5-5 and TRBJ2-7; 8 nucleotides line up with TRBD1. The CDR3 sequence is 18 residues long. With V trimmed by 2 bases and J by 1 base, 14 bases remained unmatched. CDR1 is SGHKS, CDR2 YYEKEE, per germline (reference sequence). This chain's CDR3 is CASSLPTILNRGSYEQYV. CDR3 coding DNA: TGTGCCAGCAGCTTACCGACAATATTAAACAGGGGGTCCTACGAGCAGTACGTC.

CDR3 bases: TGTGCCTGGAGTTCGTTGGAGGGGGCTCGCTATGGCTACACCTTC. Protein: CAWSSLEGARYGYTF. V and J are TRBV30 and TRBJ1-2, with TRBD1 identical over 7 bases. The trim removed 2 bases at V and 4 bases at J, leaving 10 bases unmatched. Germline V gives CDR1 GTSNPN, CDR2 SVGIG (reference sequence). The CDR3 consists of 15 residues.

This chain joins TRBV2 and TRBJ2-3; 9 bases are shared with TRBD1. V shed 7 bases and J 3 bases; nucleotides not matched to a gene: 11. CDR3 length: 16 residues. Germline V gene lookup returns CDR1 SNHLY and CDR2 FYNNEI. The CDR3 DNA reads TGTGCCAGCAAAGAAACCGGGACAGGGTGGACAGATACGCAGTATTTT. Protein: CASKETGTGWTDTQYF.

V and J are TRBV11-2 and TRBJ1-4, with 9 bases matching TRBD1. In germline, CDR1 is SGHAT, CDR2 FQNNGV. The CDR3 length is 13 residues. V was clipped by 4 bases and J by 8 bases; unmatched bases: 2. The CDR3 here is CASSWDRDEKLFF. As DNA, the CDR3 is TGTGCCAGCAGCTGGGACAGGGACGAAAAACTGTTTTTT. Variable domain in full (rest from reference TRBV11-2 and TRBJ1-4): EAGVAQSPRYKIIEKRQSVAFWCNPISGHATLYWYQQILGQGPKLLIQFQNNGVVDDSQLPKDRFSAERLKGVDSTLKIQPAKLEDSAVYLCASSWDRDEKLFFGSGTQLSVL.

The chain uses TRBV10-3 and TRBJ2-5; D call uncertain. This CDR3 region has 13 residues. The germline V and J ends were trimmed by 8 bases and 5 bases, with 15 bases remaining between them. The germline V gene has CDR1 ENHRY and CDR2 SYGVKD. For the CDR3, the DNA is TGTGCCATCCGAGCCCTATCCAGGGAGACCCAGTACTTC. Translated: CAIRALSRETQYF.

The rearrangement uses TRBV5-1 and TRBJ2-7; D ambiguous. CDR1 is SGHRS, CDR2 YFSETQ, per germline. The germline V and J ends were trimmed by 0 bases and 4 bases, with 8 bases remaining between them. The CDR3 runs 13 residues. Written as DNA, the CDR3 is TGCGCCAGCAGCTTGGCTCCCCTTTACGAGCAGTACGTC. This sequence encodes CASSLAPLYEQYV.

The chain uses TRBV15 and TRBJ2-1; the match to TRBD2 covers 7 bases. The germline V gene has CDR1 LNHNV and CDR2 YYDKDF (reference sequence). CDR3 length equals 16 residues. Germline trimming cut 6 bases from V and 5 bases from J; bases unmatched to any gene: 13. This CDR3 reads CATSDDKRDIHNEQFF. CDR3 nucleotides: TGTGCCACCAGTGATGATAAGCGGGATATACACAATGAGCAGTTCTTC.

This chain links TRBV2 with TRBJ1-1; TRBD1 agrees at 8 bases. The CDR3 consists of 13 residues. The ends lost 11 bases at V and 4 bases at J; junction bases unmatched: 9. The germline V gene has CDR1 SNHLY and CDR2 FYNNEI. CDR3 amino acids: CAEQGVESTEAFF. Written as DNA, the CDR3 is TGTGCCGAACAGGGGGTGGAGAGCACTGAAGCTTTCTTT.

The V call is TRBV28, the J call TRBJ1-3; 10 nucleotides agree with TRBD1. The germline V gene encodes CDR1 MDHEN and CDR2 SYDVKM. V dropped 8 bases and J dropped 0; count of bases not matched to a gene: 4. The CDR3 consists of 15 residues. CDR3 nucleotide sequence: TGTGCCAGCTGGGGACAGGGGAACTCTGGAAACACCATATATTTT. As protein: CASWGQGNSGNTIYF.

The rearrangement uses TRBV5-4 and TRBJ1-2; a possible D gene is TRBD1 (5 bases). V was clipped by 0 bases and J by 13 bases, with 19 bases between them. CDR1 and CDR2 (germline): SGHNT, YYREEE (reference sequence). The CDR3 runs to 14 residues. Here the CDR3 DNA reads TGTGCCAGCAGCTTGGAGGGGCCCTCCAGGGTTGGCACCTTC. Amino acids: CASSLEGPSRVGTF.

Here the CDR3 DNA reads TGCAGCGTTGAAGTTCTAGCGGGGGGTGAGCAGTACGTC. Its protein is CSVEVLAGGEQYV. V gene TRBV29-1 combines with J gene TRBJ2-7; 11 nucleotides agree with TRBD2. The CDR3 loop spans 13 amino acids. J lost 7 bases, V lost 1 base, and 3 bases had no gene match. Germline CDR1 and CDR2: SQVTM and ANQGSEA.

The V gene is TRBV11-2, the J gene TRBJ1-3; 8 bases are a match to TRBD1. Per the germline V gene, CDR1 is SGHAT and CDR2 is FQNNGV. After removal of 4 bases from V and 2 bases from J, the junction contained 16 bases not matched to a gene. This CDR3 is built from 19 residues. In DNA, the CDR3 is TGTGCCAGCAGCTCCCTGGGACAGGTGGGCTCTCGCGCTGGAAACACCATATATTTT. Amino acid sequence: CASSSLGQVGSRAGNTIYF.

A single count supports this clone. The genes are TRBV2 and TRBJ2-4, with 8 bases matching TRBD1. In germline, CDR1 is SNHLY, CDR2 FYNNEI. The CDR3 is 15 residues long. Germline trimming cut 6 bases from V and 1 base from J; bases unmatched to any gene: 5. The chain's CDR3 is CASRDRAVAKNIQYF. CDR3 coding DNA: TGTGCCAGCAGGGACAGGGCCGTGGCCAAAAACATTCAGTACTTC.

This clone was found once. The chain uses TRBV4-1 and TRBJ1-1, with D possibly matching TRBD1 (5 bases). The V and J ends lost 1 base and 0 bases respectively, with 6 bases between them. Germline assignment: CDR1 MGHRA and CDR2 YSYEKL. The CDR3 contains 14 residues. The CDR3 DNA reads as TGCGCCAGCAGCCAAGCAGGGATGAACACTGAAGCTTTCTTT. Protein sequence: CASSQAGMNTEAFF.

This clone was recorded a few times. This chain uses TRBV10-3 with TRBJ2-7; perhaps TRBD1 as D (6 bases). CDR1 ENHRY and CDR2 SYGVKD come from the germline V gene. The length of the CDR3 is 14 residues. The V end was cut by 3 bases, the J end by 0 bases, with 9 bases between. The CDR3 DNA is TGTGCCATCAGTGATGGGACATCCTCCTACGAGCAGTACTTC. Translating it yields CAISDGTSSYEQYF.

The gene calls are TRBV5-8 and TRBJ2-2, with D perhaps matching TRBD2 (6 bases). The CDR3 has 15 amino acids. Germline values: CDR1 SGHTS, CDR2 YDEGEE. Trimming cost V 0 bases and J 4 bases, with 10 bases left between them. The CDR3 DNA follows: TGTGCCAGCAGCTTGGTGCTCGGGGGCACCGGGGAGCTGTTTTTT. Translation: CASSLVLGGTGELFF. Full variable domain (outside the CDR3, taken from reference TRBV5-8 and TRBJ2-2): EAGVTQSPTHLIKTRGQQATLRCSPISGHTSVYWYQQALGLGLQFLLWYDEGEERNRGNFPPRFSGRQFPNYSSELNVNALELEDSALYLCASSLVLGGTGELFFGEGSRLTVL.

This sequence joins TRBV19 and TRBJ1-2, with TRBD1 identical over 7 bases. J lost 5 bases, V lost 8 bases, and 5 bases had no gene match. The CDR3 is 12 residues long. CDR1 is LNHDA, CDR2 SQIVND, per germline (reference sequence). Written as DNA, the CDR3 is TGTGCCAGTTCGACAGGGACTTATGGCTACACCTTC. Translating gives CASSTGTYGYTF.